This TCR beta chain was found in a study of chemoradiotherapy in HPV16-positive cancers. About the study: Candidate HPV-specific T-cell clones and common TCR motifs came from functional assays in a couple of HPV16-positive patients. Findings of the study overall: HPV-specific T cells were functionally defined from only a couple of HPV16-positive patients.

TCRdb's table, derived via immunoSEQ multiplex PCR, lists solely in-frame clones and lacks some. The sample gives about 13,000 clones, roughly 84% of which show up once; around 5.4% is in the top ten. In the case of this clone: The antigen remains undetermined.

V was trimmed by 10 bases and J by 4 bases, leaving 8 bases between them. The CDR3 is 11 residues long. CDR1 is MNHNS, CDR2 SASEGT, per germline. The sequencing used blood, collected from a patient who underwent chemoradiotherapy. This sequence joins TRBV6-1 and TRBJ1-3; D call uncertain. The TCR originated in a human donor with HPV-associated anogenital cancer. CDR3 in amino acids: CATGEGNTIYF. The CDR3 DNA reads as TGTGCCACCGGGGAAGGAAACACCATATATTTT.